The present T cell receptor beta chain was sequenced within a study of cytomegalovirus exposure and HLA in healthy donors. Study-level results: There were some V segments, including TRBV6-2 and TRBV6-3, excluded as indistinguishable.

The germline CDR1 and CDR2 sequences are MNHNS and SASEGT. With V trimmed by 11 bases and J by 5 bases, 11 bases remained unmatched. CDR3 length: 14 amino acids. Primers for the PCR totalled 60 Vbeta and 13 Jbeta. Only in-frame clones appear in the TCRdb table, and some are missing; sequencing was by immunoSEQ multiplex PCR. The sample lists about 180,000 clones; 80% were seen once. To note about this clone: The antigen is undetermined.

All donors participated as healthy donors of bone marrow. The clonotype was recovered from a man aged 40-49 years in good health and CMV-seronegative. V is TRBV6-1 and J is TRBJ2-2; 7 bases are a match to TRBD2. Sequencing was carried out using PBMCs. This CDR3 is CAGRAGVETGELFF. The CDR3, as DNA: TGTGCCGGGCGGGCGGGAGTGGAAACCGGGGAGCTGTTTTTT.